The 26 T cell receptor beta chains presented below share a single source sample, sequenced in a study of T cells in Graves' hyperthyroidism and ophthalmopathy. Researchers amplified the TCR beta CDR3 regions from RNA transcripts. HTBI primers were employed in a first-round RT-PCR of the TCR CDR3. TCRdb redid the calling of the multiplex PCR reads with MiXCR, one entry per CDR3 protein. The sample shows about 510,000 distinct CDR3 sequences, over 35% of them seen only once. Source material: peripheral blood or thyroid tissue (not recorded which). The receptors here all came from an adult woman with Graves' disease, either hyperthyroidism or ophthalmopathy (not recorded which).

This clonotype has just a few counts. The V and J genes are TRBV5-4 and TRBJ2-2, with 10 bases matching TRBD1. Germline lookup yields CDR1 SGHNT and CDR2 YYREEE (reference sequence). The ends lost 0 bases at V and 3 bases at J; junction bases unmatched: 2. The CDR3 contains 16 residues. CDR3 protein: CASSLGQGADTGELFF. CDR3 DNA: TGTGCCAGCAGCTTGGGACAGGGGGCCGACACCGGGGAGCTGTTTTTT.

In its sample, this clonotype was seen many times. The chain joins TRBV4-1 to TRBJ2-5; D gene unclear. Germline lookup yields CDR1 MGHRA and CDR2 YSYEKL. The CDR3 spans 13 residues. Trimming removed 1 base at V and 5 bases at J, with 8 bases between. The CDR3 sequence is CASSQAYGETQYF. For the CDR3, the DNA is TGCGCCAGCAGCCAAGCATACGGCGAGACCCAGTACTTC.

The CDR3 DNA reads TGCAGCGTTGAAGATCGGGGACAGGGAGCTTTGTGGGGAAACACCATATATTTT. This translates into CSVEDRGQGALWGNTIYF. V usage is TRBV29-1 and J usage is TRBJ1-3, with 9 bases matching TRBD1. The CDR3 extends over 18 amino acids. The trim removed 0 bases at V and 4 bases at J, leaving 13 bases unmatched. Germline CDR1 and CDR2: SQVTM and ANQGSEA. The full variable domain, completed using reference TRBV29-1 and TRBJ1-3, is SAVISQKPSRDICQRGTSLTIQCQVDSQVTMMFWYRQQPGQSLTLIATANQGSEATYESGFVIDKFPISRPNLTFSTLTVSNMSPEDSSIYLCSVEDRGQGALWGNTIYFGEGSWLTVV.

This clonotype was detected ten times or more. V and J are TRBV4-1 and TRBJ1-5; a weak D match, TRBD1 (6 bases). Germline V lookup: CDR1 MGHRA, CDR2 YSYEKL. This CDR3 is 15 amino acids long. The V and J ends lost 0 bases and 7 bases respectively, with 13 bases between them. In DNA, the CDR3 is TGCGCCAGCAGCCAAGAAGAACAGGGCTACCAGCCCCAGCATTTT. Translation: CASSQEEQGYQPQHF.

V usage is TRBV15 and J usage is TRBJ1-2, with 8 bases lining up with TRBD1. Per germline, CDR1 LNHNV and CDR2 YYDKDF (reference sequence). The ends lost 5 bases at V and 4 bases at J; junction bases unmatched: 9. This CDR3 has 15 amino acids. CDR3 DNA sequence: TGTGCCACCAGCCCCAGCCCCACAGGGGGCTATGGCTACACCTTC. This translates into CATSPSPTGGYGYTF.

The chain couples TRBV5-1 to TRBJ2-5; D is uncertain. Germline CDR1 reads SGHRS; CDR2 reads YFSETQ. The length of the CDR3 is 12 residues. The V gene lost 4 bases and the J gene lost 5 bases, with 9 bases spanning the gap. DNA of the CDR3: TGCGCCAGCAGCCCCCAAGAGGAGACCCAGTACTTC. Its protein product is CASSPQEETQYF. The full variable domain, with the rest looked up from reference TRBV5-1 and TRBJ2-5, is KAGVTQTPRYLIKTRGQQVTLSCSPISGHRSVSWYQQTPGQGLQFLFEYFSETQRNKGNFPGRFSGRQFSNSRSEMNVSTLELGDSALYLCASSPQEETQYFGPGTRLLVL.

This clonotype has just a few counts. The chain carries TRBV2 and TRBJ1-5; D ambiguous. V was trimmed by 3 bases and J by 0 bases, leaving 9 bases between them. CDR3 size: 15 residues. CDR1 is SNHLY, CDR2 FYNNEI, per germline. CDR3 DNA: TGTGCCAGCAGTGATCAACCGACTAGCAATCAGCCCCAGCATTTT. This encodes CASSDQPTSNQPQHF.

The chain joins TRBV7-9 to TRBJ1-2, with D uncertain. The CDR3 has 15 residues. The germline V gene has CDR1 SEHNR and CDR2 FQNEAQ (reference sequence). V was clipped by 3 bases and J by 7 bases, with 18 bases between them. The CDR3, as DNA: TGTGCCAGCAGCTTTGGAGCAGCTCCAGTTGGTGGCTACACCTTC. Residues: CASSFGAAPVGGYTF.

The chain is built from TRBV29-1 and TRBJ1-1; tentatively, D is TRBD1 (6 bases). This CDR3 has 12 residues. CDR1 and CDR2 from the germline V gene are SQVTM and ANQGSEA. V lost 3 bases and J 7 bases, leaving 12 bases between the germline ends. Here the CDR3 reads CSVETGWSEAFF. CDR3 nucleotides: TGCAGCGTTGAGACAGGATGGAGTGAAGCTTTCTTT.

About this clonotype itself: Just one base apart from a much larger clone, this may be a read error. The chain links TRBV5-5 to TRBJ2-2; D possibly corresponds to TRBD2 (5 bases). Trimming shortened V by 1 base and J by 4 bases, and 14 bases separated the two germline ends. The CDR3 is made up of 16 amino acids. Per the germline V gene, CDR1 is SGHKS and CDR2 is YYEKEE (reference sequence). For the CDR3, the DNA is TGTGCCAGCAGCTTGTTAACGGGAAATGGCACCGGGGAGCTGTTTTTT. It is translated as CASSLLTGNGTGELFF.

V and J are TRBV6-4 and TRBJ2-3; 10 bases match TRBD2. The CDR3 sequence is 15 residues long. The germline CDR1 and CDR2 sequences are MRHNA and SNTAGT. Trimming at V came to 0 bases and at J to 9 bases, leaving 6 bases not matched to a gene. CDR3 sequence reads: CASSDSASGSETQYF. DNA for the CDR3: TGTGCCAGCAGTGACTCGGCTAGCGGGAGCGAGACGCAGTATTTT.

The chain is built from TRBV19 and TRBJ1-1; weak D call: TRBD1 (6 bases). Germline lookup yields CDR1 LNHDA and CDR2 SQIVND (reference sequence). Between the trimmed V and J ends, which lost 4 bases and 6 bases, there was a span of 12 bases. The CDR3 runs 13 residues. The CDR3: CASSTQGGAEAFF. The CDR3 bases are TGTGCCAGTAGTACCCAAGGGGGGGCTGAAGCTTTCTTT. Based on the CDR3 plus reference TRBV19 and TRBJ1-1, the full variable domain is DGGITQSPKYLFRKEGQNVTLSCEQNLNHDAMYWYRQDPGQGLRLIYYSQIVNDFQKGDIAEGYSVSREKKESFPLTVTSAQKNPTAFYLCASSTQGGAEAFFGQGTRLTVV.

The CDR3 reads CASSLLRQGSNTGELFF. CDR3 nucleotides: TGCGCCAGCAGCTTGCTCCGACAGGGATCGAACACCGGGGAGCTGTTTTTT. The genes are TRBV5-1 and TRBJ2-2; TRBD1 agrees at 7 bases. The V segment lost 1 base and the J segment 0 bases; nucleotides outside the gene matches: 6. The germline CDR1 and CDR2 sequences are SGHRS and YFSETQ. The CDR3 is made up of 17 amino acids.

In this sample, this clonotype turned up many times. The chain joins TRBV20-1 to TRBJ1-1; D gene unclear. Trimming removed 3 bases from V and 0 bases from J, with 14 bases in between. The CDR3 consists of 15 residues. The germline CDR1 and CDR2 sequences are DFQATT and SNEGSKA (reference sequence). CDR3 sequence reads: CSARFQEFMNTEAFF. For the CDR3, the DNA is TGCAGTGCTAGGTTCCAGGAGTTTATGAACACTGAAGCTTTCTTT.

The chain recombines TRBV2 with TRBJ1-4; 8 nucleotides align to TRBD1. The CDR3 is 14 amino acids. CDR1 SNHLY and CDR2 FYNNEI come from the germline V gene. J gave up 7 bases and V 4 bases, and 5 bases lay outside the gene matches. As DNA, the CDR3 is TGTGCCAGCAGTGCCGGTCAGGGGGCTGAAAAACTGTTTTTT. Protein: CASSAGQGAEKLFF.

This clonotype was counted at least ten times. The chain carries TRBV24-1 and TRBJ1-1; D unresolved. There are 11 residues in the CDR3. Germline CDR1 and CDR2: KGHDR and SFDVKD. The V and J ends lost 9 bases and 10 bases respectively, with 14 bases between them. The CDR3: CATSNQDRAFF. The CDR3 coding sequence is TGTGCCACCTCAAACCAGGACCGAGCTTTCTTT.

This clonotype appeared a few times. The chain has TRBV12-3 or TRBV12-4 and TRBJ2-5; D tentatively fits TRBD1 or TRBD2 (6 bases each). V lost 2 bases, J lost 4 bases, and 35 bases lay in between. The CDR3 has 22 amino acids. The CDR3 bases are TGTGCCAGCAGTTTAAGGGGGATGGGGGGTATTGGCGCACGGCCACAAGGAGAGACCCAGTACTTC. Protein sequence: CASSLRGMGGIGARPQGETQYF.

V usage is TRBV7-8 and J usage is TRBJ1-6; TRBD1 aligns across 9 bases. V lost 5 bases, J lost 6 bases, and 5 bases stayed unmatched. This CDR3 spans 15 amino acids. The germline CDR1 and CDR2 sequences are SGHVS and FQNEAQ. The CDR3 coding sequence is TGTGCCAGCAGCCGGGACAGGGTTGGTAATTCACCCCTCCACTTT. Its translation is CASSRDRVGNSPLHF. Full variable domain (missing parts from reference TRBV7-8 and TRBJ1-6): GAGVSQSPRYKVAKRGQDVALRCDPISGHVSLFWYQQALGQGPEFLTYFQNEAQLDKSGLPSDRFFAERPEGSVSTLKIQRTQQEDSAVYLCASSRDRVGNSPLHFGNGTRLTVT.

This clonotype was detected ten times or more. The chain is built from TRBV4-1 and TRBJ1-6, with D maybe TRBD1 (5 bases). From germline, CDR1 is MGHRA and CDR2 YSYEKL. The V and J ends lost 7 bases and 8 bases respectively, with 12 bases between them. The CDR3 runs to 13 residues. CDR3 in DNA: TGCGCCAGCACGATTGACAGTTATTCACCCCTCCACTTT. Protein sequence: CASTIDSYSPLHF.

The chain recombines TRBV2 with TRBJ1-3; D gene unclear. The CDR3 sequence is 13 residues long. Between the trimmed V and J ends, which lost 1 base and 4 bases, there was a span of 5 bases. Germline V CDR1 and CDR2: SNHLY, FYNNEI. The DNA of the CDR3 is TGTGCCAGCAGTGAAGAAGCAGGAAACACCATATATTTT. Its translation: CASSEEAGNTIYF.

This clonotype occurred many times. V usage is TRBV2 and J usage is TRBJ2-7, with D unresolved. Germline CDR1 and CDR2: SNHLY and FYNNEI. This CDR3 is 14 amino acids long. Trimming removed 2 bases from V and 5 bases from J, with 13 bases in between. CDR3 coding DNA: TGTGCCAGCAGTGAACAACCAGGACGCGACGAGCAGTACTTC. It is translated as CASSEQPGRDEQYF.

There are many counts of this clonotype. V gene TRBV7-9 combines with J gene TRBJ2-7; 10 bases are shared with TRBD1. V was clipped by 3 bases and J by 4 bases; unmatched bases: 3. This CDR3 has 14 amino acids. The germline gives CDR1 SEHNR, CDR2 FQNEAQ (reference sequence). The chain's CDR3 is CASSFPGQGYEQYF. CDR3 coding DNA: TGTGCCAGCAGCTTCCCGGGACAGGGGTACGAGCAGTACTTC.

Worth noting for this clonotype: The junction does not match germline at one end; this may be a read error. The chain is built from TRBV6-5 and TRBJ2-2; the D gene is possibly TRBD2 (6 bases). The CDR3 runs to 14 residues. Germline values: CDR1 MNHEY, CDR2 SVGAGI. CDR3 bases: TGTGCCAGCAGTAGGGCGGGGATTACCGGGGGGCTGTTTTTT. It codes for CASSRAGITGGLFF.

The sample holds many counts of this clonotype. The V gene is TRBV20-1, the J gene TRBJ2-5; 9 bases fit TRBD1. V shed 4 bases, J shed 2 bases, and the junction held 8 bases outside the gene matches. The germline gives CDR1 DFQATT, CDR2 SNEGSKA (reference sequence). CDR3 size: 15 residues. The CDR3 loop reads CSATYGTGNQETQYF. In nucleotides, the CDR3 is TGCAGTGCTACCTACGGGACAGGGAATCAAGAGACCCAGTACTTC.

V and J are TRBV29-1 and TRBJ1-1, with TRBD1 identical over 7 bases. Germline V CDR1 and CDR2: SQVTM, ANQGSEA. Germline trimming cut 8 bases from V and 1 base from J; bases unmatched to any gene: 10. This CDR3 region has 14 residues. This CDR3 reads CSTTGNSANTEAFF. CDR3 sequence (DNA): TGCAGCACGACAGGGAACTCAGCGAACACTGAAGCTTTCTTT.

The chain is built from TRBV7-9 and TRBJ2-7; tentative D call: TRBD2 (6 bases). There are 14 residues in the CDR3. The V gene's germline CDR1 is SEHNR and CDR2 FQNEAQ (reference sequence). The germline V and J ends were trimmed by 2 bases and 5 bases, with 13 bases remaining between them. CDR3 sequence reads: CASSLYSGSDEQYF. The CDR3 nucleotides read TGTGCCAGCAGCTTATATTCCGGGAGTGACGAGCAGTACTTC.